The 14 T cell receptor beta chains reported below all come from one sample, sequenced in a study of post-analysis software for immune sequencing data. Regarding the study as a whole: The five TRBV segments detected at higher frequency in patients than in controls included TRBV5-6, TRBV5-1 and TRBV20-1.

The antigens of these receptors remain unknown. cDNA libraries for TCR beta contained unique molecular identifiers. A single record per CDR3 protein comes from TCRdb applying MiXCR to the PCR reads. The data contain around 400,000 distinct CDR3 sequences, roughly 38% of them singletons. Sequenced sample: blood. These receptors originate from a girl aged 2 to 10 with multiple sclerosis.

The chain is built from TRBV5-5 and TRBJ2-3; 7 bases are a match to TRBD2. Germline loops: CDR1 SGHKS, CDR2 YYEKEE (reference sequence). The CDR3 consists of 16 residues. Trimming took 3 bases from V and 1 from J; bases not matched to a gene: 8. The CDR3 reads CASSWYWAGGTDTQYF. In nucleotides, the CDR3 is TGTGCCAGCAGCTGGTACTGGGCGGGGGGCACAGATACGCAGTATTTT.

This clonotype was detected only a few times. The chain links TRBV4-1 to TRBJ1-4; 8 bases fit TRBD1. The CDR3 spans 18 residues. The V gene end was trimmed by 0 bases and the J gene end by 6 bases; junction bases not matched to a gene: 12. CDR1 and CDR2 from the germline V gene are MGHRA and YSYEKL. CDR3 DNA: TGCGCCAGCAGCCAAGATCGGGGTCCCAGGGGGCCTGATGAAAAACTGTTTTTT. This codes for CASSQDRGPRGPDEKLFF.

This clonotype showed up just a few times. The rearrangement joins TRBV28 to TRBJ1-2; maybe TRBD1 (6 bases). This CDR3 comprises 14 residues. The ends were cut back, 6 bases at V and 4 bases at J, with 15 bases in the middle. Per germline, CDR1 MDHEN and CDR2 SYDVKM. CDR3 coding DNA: TGTGCCAGCAGGCTACCGGGACAAATCTATGGCTACACCTTC. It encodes CASRLPGQIYGYTF.

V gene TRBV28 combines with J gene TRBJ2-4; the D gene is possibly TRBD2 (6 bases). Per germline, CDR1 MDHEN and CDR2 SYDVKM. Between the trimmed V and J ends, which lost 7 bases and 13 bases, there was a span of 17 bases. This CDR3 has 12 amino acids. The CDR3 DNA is TGTGCCAGCACCTTCCGACCGGGGGTGCAGTACTTC. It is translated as CASTFRPGVQYF.

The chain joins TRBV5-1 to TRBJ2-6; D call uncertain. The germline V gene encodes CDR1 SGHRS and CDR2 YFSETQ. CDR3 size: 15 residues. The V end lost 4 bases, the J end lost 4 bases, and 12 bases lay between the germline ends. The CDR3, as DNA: TGCGCCAGCAGCACCTCCGGGTCGGGGGCCAACGTCCTGACTTTC. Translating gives CASSTSGSGANVLTF.

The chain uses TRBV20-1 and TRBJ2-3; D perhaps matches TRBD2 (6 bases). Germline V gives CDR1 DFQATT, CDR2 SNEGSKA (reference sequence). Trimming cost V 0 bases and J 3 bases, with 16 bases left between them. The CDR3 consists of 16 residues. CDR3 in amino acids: CSARDYRGAYTDTQYF. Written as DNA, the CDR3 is TGCAGTGCTAGAGATTACCGCGGGGCCTATACAGATACGCAGTATTTT.

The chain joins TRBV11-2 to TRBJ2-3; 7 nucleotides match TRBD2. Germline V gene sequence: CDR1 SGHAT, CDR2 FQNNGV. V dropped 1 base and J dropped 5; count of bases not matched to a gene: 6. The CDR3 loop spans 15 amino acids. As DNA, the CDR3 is TGTGCCAGCAGCTTAGGGGGGAGGGCCGGAGATACGCAGTATTTT. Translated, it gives CASSLGGRAGDTQYF.

CDR3 in amino acids: CSAGVEMGRIGNQPQHF. DNA for the CDR3: TGCAGTGCTGGGGTCGAAATGGGGAGGATAGGCAATCAGCCCCAGCATTTT. The chain carries TRBV20-1 and TRBJ1-5; no firm D call. There are 17 residues in the CDR3. Germline V CDR1 and CDR2: DFQATT, SNEGSKA (reference sequence). The V gene lost 5 bases and the J gene lost 2 bases, with 22 bases spanning the gap.

The chain's CDR3 is CATTQRGERNEQFF. The DNA for the CDR3 is TGTGCCACCACTCAGCGGGGAGAGAGGAATGAGCAGTTCTTC. The chain combines TRBV7-8 with TRBJ2-1, with 7 bases fitting TRBD2. This CDR3 region has 14 residues. Germline values: CDR1 SGHVS, CDR2 FQNEAQ. The junction had 13 bases not matched to a gene; V was cut back by 10 bases and J by 7 bases.

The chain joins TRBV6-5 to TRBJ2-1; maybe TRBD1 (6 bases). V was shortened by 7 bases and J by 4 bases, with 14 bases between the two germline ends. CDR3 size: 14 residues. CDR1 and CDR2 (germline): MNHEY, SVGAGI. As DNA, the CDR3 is TGTGCCAGCACCGCTAGGCAGGGGTACAATGAGCAGTTCTTC. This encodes CASTARQGYNEQFF.

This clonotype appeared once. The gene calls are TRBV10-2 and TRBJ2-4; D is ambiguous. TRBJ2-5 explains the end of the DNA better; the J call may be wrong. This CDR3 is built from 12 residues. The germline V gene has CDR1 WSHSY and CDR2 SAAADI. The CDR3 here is CASSESKETQYF. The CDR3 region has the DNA TGCGCCAGCAGTGAGTCTAAAGAGACCCAGTACTTC.

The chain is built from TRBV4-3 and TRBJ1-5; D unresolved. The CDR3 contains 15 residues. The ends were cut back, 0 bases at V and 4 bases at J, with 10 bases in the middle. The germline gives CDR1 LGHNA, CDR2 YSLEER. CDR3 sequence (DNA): TGCGCCAGCAGCCAAGATTCAACTGGGAATCAGCCCCAGCATTTT. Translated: CASSQDSTGNQPQHF.

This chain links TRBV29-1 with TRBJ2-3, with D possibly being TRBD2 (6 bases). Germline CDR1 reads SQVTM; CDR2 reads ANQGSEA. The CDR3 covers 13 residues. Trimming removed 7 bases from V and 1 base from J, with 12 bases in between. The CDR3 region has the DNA TGCAGCGGGACCCCGGGAGGCACAGATACGCAGTATTTT. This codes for CSGTPGGTDTQYF.

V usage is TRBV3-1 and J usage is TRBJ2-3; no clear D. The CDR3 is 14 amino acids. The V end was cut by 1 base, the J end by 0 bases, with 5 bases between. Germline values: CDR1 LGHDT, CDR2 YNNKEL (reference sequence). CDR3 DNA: TGTGCCAGCAGCCAAGGCTGGAGCACAGATACGCAGTATTTT. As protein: CASSQGWSTDTQYF.